This TCR beta chain was captured in a study of blood T cell repertoires in COVID-19. The wider study: Sites across the United States, Italy and Spain contributed samples from acute and convalescent COVID-19. PBMCs, B-cell-depleted T cells, or T cells provided the cDNA or gDNA that made up the material.

The CDR3 is 15 amino acids. V lost 5 bases to trimming and J lost 1 base, with 12 bases between them. CDR1 and CDR2 from the germline V gene are KGHDR and SFDVKD. In this sample, this clone turned up once. Original methodology: Reference gene primers were amplified, and this amplification served to estimate nucleated cell counts. Profiling relied on immunoSEQ multiplex PCR, and the TCRdb table lists in-frame clones only, not all of them. D and trimming were read from the DNA, whereas the V and J calls and clone size are those reported in that table. Of approximately 210,000 clones listed, 70% to 90% were seen once; the top ten hold about 7.3%.

V gene TRBV24-1 combines with J gene TRBJ2-3; possible D gene TRBD1, 5 bases. The sequenced material came from peripheral blood. The sequence derives from a woman aged 45-59 years with active or convalescent COVID-19. The DNA for the CDR3 is TGTGCCACCAGTGGCCAGGGTAAGGGCACAGATACGCAGTATTTT. Amino acid sequence: CATSGQGKGTDTQYF.